A selection of T cell receptor beta chains follows, all from one sample in a study of CD8+CD57+ T cells in acquired aplastic anemia. TCRdb recomputed calls from the reads with MiXCR, one row per CDR3 protein. The data show about 170,000 distinct CDR3 sequences, roughly 48% seen once. Material: sorted CD4+, CD8+, or CD8+CD57+ T cells (not recorded which) from PBMCs. These receptors were obtained from a human donor with aplastic anemia. The CDR3 runs from the conserved cysteine through the conserved F or W. A D gene is named only where the DNA matches it firmly. Some rows mark clone size as missing; the rest say once, few, many or name a class of expanded clone.

d_call j_call clone_size v_call cdr3_aa cdr3_nt
- TRBJ1-1 - TRBV20-1 CSAEGGPGVTEAFF TGCAGTGCAGAGGGAGGGCCAGGGGTCACTGAAGCTTTCTTT
TRBD1 TRBJ1-5 - TRBV2 CASRGGQGNNQPQHF TGTGCCAGCAGGGGCGGACAGGGCAACAATCAGCCCCAGCATTTT
TRBD1 TRBJ1-5 many TRBV7-9 CASSPGQGPNQPQHF TGTGCCAGCAGCCCCGGACAGGGCCCAAATCAGCCCCAGCATTTT
- TRBJ2-1 few TRBV18 CASSPSQGRGGEQFF TGTGCCAGCTCACCGTCTCAAGGACGGGGAGGCGAGCAGTTCTTC
TRBD1 TRBJ2-7 - TRBV14 CASSQPGTGGNEQYF TGTGCCAGCAGCCAACCGGGGACAGGGGGCAACGAGCAGTACTTC
TRBD1 TRBJ2-7 - TRBV12-3/TRBV12-4 CASSSTGGNWEQYF TGTGCCAGCAGTTCGACAGGGGGCAATTGGGAGCAGTACTTC
- TRBJ1-1 many TRBV7-6 CASSSKSNTEAFF TGTGCCAGCAGCTCCAAGAGCAACACTGAAGCTTTCTTT
- TRBJ1-2 - TRBV19 CASSIPRNYGYTF TGTGCCAGTAGTATCCCCCGTAACTATGGCTACACCTTC
- TRBJ2-2 many TRBV14 CASSQVPVGTGELFF TGTGCCAGCAGCCAAGTTCCAGTGGGCACCGGGGAGCTGTTTTTT
- TRBJ2-5 - TRBV2 CASSEATRTILETQYF TGTGCCAGCAGTGAAGCGACCCGGACTATCCTTGAGACCCAGTACTTC
- TRBJ2-3 - TRBV11-1 CASSLARGKDTQYF TGTGCCAGCAGCTTAGCGAGGGGCAAAGATACGCAGTATTTT
- TRBJ2-1 - TRBV24-1 CATSDRRFPYNEQFF TGTGCCACCAGTGACCGACGGTTCCCCTACAATGAGCAGTTCTTC
TRBD2 TRBJ2-1 - TRBV12-3/TRBV12-4 CASSLTSGYNEQFF TGTGCCAGCAGTTTGACTAGCGGGTACAATGAGCAGTTCTTC
- TRBJ1-2 many TRBV3-1 CASSQTTYGYTF TGTGCCAGCAGCCAGACTACCTATGGCTACACCTTC
TRBD1 TRBJ2-1 many TRBV19 CASKAMDRGYNEQFF TGTGCCAGTAAGGCCATGGACAGGGGGTACAATGAGCAGTTCTTC